The 14 T cell receptor beta chains listed next were all sequenced from one sample in a study of shared clonotypes between healthy human individuals. Assay: immunoSEQ multiplex PCR; the TCRdb copy retains only in-frame clones and omits some. The table shows 2 million to 2.5 million clones, with about 92% occurring only once. The sample consisted of naive CD4+ T cells from PBMCs. Specified subset: CD45RA+ positively selected. The receptors shown here come from a man aged 18 to 30 in good health. Some clones in this sample may be carry-over from other donors' samples.

This chain uses TRBV6-6 with TRBJ2-3; D uncertain. V was clipped by 6 bases and J by 4 bases, with 14 bases between them. Germline-derived CDR1 and CDR2 are MNHNY and SVGAGI (reference sequence). The CDR3 is made up of 14 amino acids. CDR3 in DNA: TGTGCCAGCAGACCCCTGGCGGCAGCAGATACGCAGTATTTT. Translation: CASRPLAAADTQYF.

The rearrangement links TRBV7-9 to TRBJ2-7; 7 positions match TRBD1. From germline, CDR1 is SEHNR and CDR2 FQNEAQ (reference sequence). V trimming: 6 bases; J trimming: 6 bases; junction bases outside the gene matches: 2. This CDR3 comprises 11 residues. CDR3 amino acids: CASSNRGEQYF. CDR3 nucleotides: TGTGCCAGCAGTAACAGGGGCGAGCAGTACTTC.

The CDR3 sequence: CASSEGTDSGANVLTF. CDR3 bases: TGTGCCAGCAGTGAAGGCACCGACTCTGGGGCCAACGTCCTGACTTTC. The chain links TRBV6-4 to TRBJ2-6; D gene uncertain. V lost 3 bases to trimming and J lost 0 bases, with 9 bases between them. From germline, CDR1 is MRHNA and CDR2 SNTAGT. The CDR3 spans 16 residues.

As for this clone: Other DNA sequences of this sample code for an identical CDR3. The gene calls are TRBV14 and TRBJ2-7; no definite D call. CDR1 and CDR2 (germline): SGHDN, FVKESK. V lost 3 bases, J lost 3 bases, and 6 bases lay in between. This CDR3 region has 12 residues. This chain's CDR3 is CASSQGNYEQYF. The DNA of the CDR3 is TGTGCCAGCAGCCAGGGGAACTACGAGCAGTACTTC.

Worth noting for this clone: The same CDR3 can be traced to other DNA sequences in this sample. The chain couples TRBV28 to TRBJ2-7, with D possibly being TRBD1 (5 bases). Germline loops: CDR1 MDHEN, CDR2 SYDVKM. V gave up 6 bases and J gave up 2 bases, with 8 bases separating them. The CDR3 has 12 amino acids. Here the CDR3 reads CASRQGAYEQYF. The CDR3 DNA follows: TGTGCCAGCAGGCAAGGGGCCTACGAGCAGTACTTC. Full variable domain (rest looked up from reference TRBV28 and TRBJ2-7): DVKVTQSSRYLVKRTGEKVFLECVQDMDHENMFWYRQDPGLGLRLIYFSYDVKMKEKGDIPEGYSVSREKKERFSLILESASTNQTSMYLCASRQGAYEQYFGPGTRLTVT.

The V call is TRBV27, the J call TRBJ2-5; D unclear. The germline V gene has CDR1 MNHEY and CDR2 SMNVEV (reference sequence). The V and J ends lost 4 bases and 4 bases respectively, with 16 bases between them. There are 15 residues in the CDR3. The CDR3: CASSSGRARRETQYF. In DNA, the CDR3 is TGTGCCAGCAGTTCAGGACGGGCACGGAGAGAGACCCAGTACTTC.

This clone was recorded only once. V and J are TRBV28 and TRBJ1-1, with 10 positions matching TRBD1. Trimming took 7 bases from V and 5 from J; bases not matched to a gene: 13. CDR3 size: 16 residues. From germline, CDR1 is MDHEN and CDR2 SYDVKM. CDR3 nucleotide sequence: TGTGCCAGCAAACTGAGGTCGGGACAGGGGATTACTGAAGCTTTCTTT. Translated: CASKLRSGQGITEAFF.

This chain connects TRBV9 to TRBJ2-1; 13 bases match TRBD2. Germline CDR1 SGDLS, CDR2 YYNGEE. The CDR3 is 16 amino acids. After removal of 4 bases from V and 9 bases from J, the junction contained 10 bases not matched to a gene. DNA for the CDR3: TGTGCCAGCAGCACTTGGACTAGCGGGAGAGATAGTGAGCAGTTCTTC. Residues: CASSTWTSGRDSEQFF. The full variable domain, its missing parts supplied by reference TRBV9 and TRBJ2-1, is DSGVTQTPKHLITATGQRVTLRCSPRSGDLSVYWYQQSLDQGLQFLIQYYNGEERAKGNILERFSAQQFPDLHSELNLSSLELGDSALYFCASSTWTSGRDSEQFFGPGTRLTVL.

CDR3 amino acids: CASSQQPWDRVGETQYF. CDR3 bases: TGTGCCAGCAGCCAACAGCCGTGGGACAGGGTGGGGGAGACCCAGTACTTC. This chain connects TRBV5-5 to TRBJ2-5, with 9 bases that match TRBD1. The CDR3 is 17 amino acids. V lost 4 bases, J lost 5 bases, and 15 bases stayed unmatched. In germline, CDR1 is SGHKS, CDR2 YYEKEE (reference sequence).

This sequence joins TRBV14 and TRBJ2-5; 12 bases agree with TRBD1. Trimming removed 3 bases from V and 4 bases from J; junction bases left unmatched: 6. CDR1 and CDR2 from the germline V gene are SGHDN and FVKESK. This CDR3 has 16 residues. CDR3 loop: CASSHAGTGGGETQYF. The CDR3 coding sequence is TGTGCCAGCAGCCACGCCGGGACAGGGGGCGGAGAGACCCAGTACTTC.

This clone came up once. V gene TRBV5-4 combines with J gene TRBJ2-3, with D unclear. Looked up from germline, CDR1 is SGHNT and CDR2 is YYREEE (reference sequence). Trimming shortened V by 0 bases and J by 3 bases, and 11 bases separated the two germline ends. The length of the CDR3 is 15 residues. CDR3 residues: CASSLEGSRTDTQYF. DNA of the CDR3: TGTGCCAGCAGCTTGGAAGGGTCTAGGACAGATACGCAGTATTTT.

The chain links TRBV14 to TRBJ2-1; D uncertain. The V end was cut by 0 bases, the J end by 10 bases, with 10 bases between. Germline V gene data show CDR1 as SGHDN and CDR2 as FVKESK. The CDR3 contains 13 residues. CDR3 in amino acids: CASSQEWVTEQFF. CDR3 DNA: TGTGCCAGCAGCCAAGAATGGGTAACGGAGCAGTTCTTC.

The genes are TRBV5-4 and TRBJ2-2; maybe TRBD2 (5 bases). The CDR3 length is 16 residues. With 0 bases removed from V and 6 bases from J, the gap between germline ends came to 15 bases. Germline CDR1 and CDR2: SGHNT and YYREEE (reference sequence). CDR3 sequence reads: CASSLGGARSSGELFF. CDR3 DNA sequence: TGTGCCAGCAGCTTGGGGGGAGCGCGCTCGTCCGGGGAGCTGTTTTTT.

The chain is built from TRBV6-5 and TRBJ2-5, with TRBD2 matching 10 bases. Germline V CDR1 and CDR2: MNHEY, SVGAGI. This CDR3 is built from 15 residues. Trimming removed 6 bases from V and 4 bases from J; junction bases left unmatched: 8. CDR3 nucleotides: TGTGCCAGCAGGAGGACTAGCGGTCCTACAGAGACCCAGTACTTC. This sequence encodes CASRRTSGPTETQYF.